This T cell receptor (beta chain) derives from a study of blood T cell repertoires in COVID-19. Study at large: COVID-19 samples from acute and convalescent phases originated in the United States, Italy and Spain. T cells, B-cell-depleted T cells, or PBMCs supplied cDNA or gDNA.

Method: immunoSEQ multiplex PCR; TCRdb's copy keeps in-frame clones and lacks some. The sample contains roughly 150,000 clones, more than 80% of which appear only once. The count of this clone is one. A junction boundary mismatches the germline segment, possibly from a read error. CDR1 and CDR2 (germline): SNHLY, FYNNEI. This CDR3 has 13 amino acids. This TCR was sampled from a middle-aged woman with acute or convalescent COVID-19. The sequencing input was peripheral blood. V is TRBV2 and J is TRBJ1-5; D may be TRBD1 (6 bases). The CDR3 loop is CASREEGVQPQHF. CDR3 in DNA: TGTGCCAGCAGGGAAGAGGGGGTCCAGCCCCAGCATTTT.